These 27 T cell receptor beta chains share one sample of origin, sequenced in a study of cytomegalovirus exposure and HLA in healthy donors. Assay used: immunoSEQ multiplex PCR; TCRdb lists only in-frame clones, some missing. The sample yields 120,000 or so clones, 95% to 96% seen once. Sequencing was done on a sample of PBMCs. The origin of the receptors is a man younger than 30 in good health and CMV-seronegative.

V usage is TRBV28 and J usage is TRBJ1-5; maybe TRBD1 (6 bases). Trimming shortened V by 6 bases and J by 0 bases, and 12 bases separated the two germline ends. CDR1 and CDR2 (germline): MDHEN, SYDVKM. The CDR3 contains 15 residues. CDR3: CASSRRTASNQPQHF. CDR3 sequence (DNA): TGTGCCAGCAGCCGCCGGACAGCTAGCAATCAGCCCCAGCATTTT.

This chain connects TRBV29-1 to TRBJ2-1; D call uncertain. V gave up 1 base and J gave up 8 bases, with 9 bases separating them. The CDR3 loop spans 12 amino acids. From germline, CDR1 is SQVTM and CDR2 ANQGSEA. CDR3 loop: CSVEALVDEQFF. DNA for the CDR3: TGCAGCGTTGAAGCGTTAGTAGATGAGCAGTTCTTC.

The CDR3 is CASSDRDSPETNYGYTF. CDR3 bases: TGTGCCAGCAGCGACCGGGACAGCCCAGAAACTAACTATGGCTACACCTTC. This chain uses TRBV13 with TRBJ1-2, with 7 bases that match TRBD1. V lost 5 bases, J lost 0 bases, and 12 bases stayed unmatched. The germline V gene encodes CDR1 PRHDT and CDR2 FYEKMQ (reference sequence). The CDR3 extends over 17 amino acids.

The chain couples TRBV7-2 to TRBJ1-1, with a possible D match to TRBD1 (6 bases). Germline lookup yields CDR1 SGHTA and CDR2 FQGNSA. There are 16 residues in the CDR3. V dropped 5 bases and J dropped 5 bases, with 21 bases sitting between them. CDR3 residues: CASSLGGGEWGTEAFF. The CDR3 DNA follows: TGTGCCAGCAGCCTAGGGGGAGGCGAGTGGGGAACTGAAGCTTTCTTT.

This clone was observed a single time. This chain links TRBV7-9 with TRBJ1-1, with D perhaps TRBD1 (6 bases). Trimming took off 4 bases at V and 1 base at J, with 10 bases between the two ends. This CDR3 has 14 amino acids. Germline assignment: CDR1 SEHNR and CDR2 FQNEAQ (reference sequence). The CDR3 spells CASSSTGRNTEAFF. DNA for the CDR3: TGTGCCAGCAGCTCCACAGGGCGGAACACTGAAGCTTTCTTT.

The chain has TRBV27 and TRBJ2-7, with TRBD2 as a possible D gene (6 bases). Trimming left V 7 bases short and J 0 bases short, with 22 bases between. Per germline, CDR1 MNHEY and CDR2 SMNVEV (reference sequence). The length of the CDR3 is 17 residues. The CDR3 protein is CASNHIPRDSHSYEQYF. In DNA, the CDR3 is TGTGCCAGCAACCATATCCCCCGGGACTCACACTCCTACGAGCAGTACTTC.

This sequence joins TRBV7-3 and TRBJ2-5; TRBD2 is a possible D gene (6 bases). The V gene's germline CDR1 is SGHTA and CDR2 FQGTGA. The ends were cut back, 6 bases at V and 1 base at J, with 15 bases in the middle. This CDR3 contains 15 residues. CDR3 residues: CASSLGGLVQETQYF. DNA of the CDR3: TGTGCCAGCAGTCTGGGGGGACTGGTCCAAGAGACCCAGTACTTC.

V usage is TRBV30 and J usage is TRBJ2-1, with a weak D call TRBD2 (5 bases). CDR3 length: 15 residues. From germline, CDR1 is GTSNPN and CDR2 SVGIG (reference sequence). The V end was cut by 0 bases, the J end by 0 bases, with 9 bases between. CDR3 sequence reads: CAWSVGVSSYNEQFF. For the CDR3, the DNA is TGTGCCTGGAGTGTCGGGGTGAGCTCCTACAATGAGCAGTTCTTC.

The chain is built from TRBV6-5 and TRBJ1-2; D might be TRBD1 (5 bases). This CDR3 comprises 13 residues. Deletions cut 4 bases from V and 1 base from J, with 7 bases between. The germline V gene has CDR1 MNHEY and CDR2 SVGAGI. In DNA, the CDR3 is TGTGCCAGCAGTTCACAGGTTAACTATGGCTACACCTTC. Translation gives CASSSQVNYGYTF.

This chain connects TRBV15 to TRBJ2-1; no reliable D call. Germline CDR1 is LNHNV and CDR2 is YYDKDF (reference sequence). V was cut by 2 bases and J by 0 bases, with 14 bases left in between. The CDR3 contains 17 residues. As DNA, the CDR3 is TGTGCCACCAGCAGATTATTCAGCGCAAGCTCCTACAATGAGCAGTTCTTC. Translated, it gives CATSRLFSASSYNEQFF.

The DNA for the CDR3 is TGTGCCTGGAGATTTACAGGGGGTAGCTCCTACGAGCAGTACTTC. It translates to CAWRFTGGSSYEQYF. J is TRBJ2-7 and V is TRBV30, with 8 nucleotides matching TRBD1. Germline V gene lookup returns CDR1 GTSNPN and CDR2 SVGIG (reference sequence). Trimming took 3 bases from V and 0 from J; bases not matched to a gene: 7. The CDR3 has 15 amino acids.

The chain employs TRBV27 and TRBJ2-1; D not resolved. CDR3 size: 14 residues. The germline gives CDR1 MNHEY, CDR2 SMNVEV (reference sequence). Trimming removed 5 bases from V and 5 bases from J, with 13 bases in between. CDR3 amino acids: CASSPVEINNEQFF. CDR3 sequence (DNA): TGTGCCAGCAGTCCTGTGGAGATAAACAATGAGCAGTTCTTC.

The rearrangement uses TRBV4-2 and TRBJ1-1; 11 bases are shared with TRBD1. This CDR3 is built from 14 residues. Germline CDR1 is LGHNA and CDR2 is YNFKEQ. V lost 0 bases, J lost 8 bases, and 2 bases stayed unmatched. CDR3 sequence reads: CASSQDWTGGEAFF. DNA of the CDR3: TGTGCCAGCAGCCAAGATTGGACAGGGGGCGAAGCTTTCTTT.

This chain connects TRBV15 to TRBJ1-2; D gene uncertain. Trimming removed 5 bases at V and 8 bases at J, with 21 bases between. The CDR3 loop spans 15 amino acids. Looked up from germline, CDR1 is LNHNV and CDR2 is YYDKDF (reference sequence). CDR3 DNA: TGTGCCACCAGCCCCCCGAGACTTTCGGGTGACGGCTACACCTTC. Its translation is CATSPPRLSGDGYTF.

This clone was seen only once. J is TRBJ2-1 and V is TRBV28; TRBD1 matches 7 bases. CDR3 size: 11 residues. Germline V lookup: CDR1 MDHEN, CDR2 SYDVKM. V shed 6 bases, J shed 15 bases, and the junction held 8 bases outside the gene matches. The chain's CDR3 is CASRTGTVRFF. CDR3 in DNA: TGTGCCAGCAGGACAGGGACAGTGCGGTTCTTC.

The chain combines TRBV7-2 with TRBJ2-7; TRBD2 matches at 7 bases. This CDR3 contains 17 residues. V shed 1 base, J shed 3 bases, and the junction held 12 bases outside the gene matches. Per the germline V gene, CDR1 is SGHTA and CDR2 is FQGNSA. For the CDR3, the DNA is TGTGCCAGCAGCTTAGGATGGGGAGGGAGGGCCATCTACGAGCAGTACTTC. It codes for CASSLGWGGRAIYEQYF.

The V gene is TRBV6-6, the J gene TRBJ2-2, with no clear D. The CDR3 length is 13 residues. The germline V and J ends were trimmed by 5 bases and 7 bases, with 11 bases remaining between them. Per germline, CDR1 MNHNY and CDR2 SVGAGI (reference sequence). The CDR3 DNA is TGTGCCAGCAGTCCACTACCCGTCGGGGAGCTGTTTTTT. It codes for CASSPLPVGELFF.

CDR3 protein: CASNGVNNQPQHF. CDR3 DNA sequence: TGTGCCAGCAATGGAGTGAACAATCAGCCCCAGCATTTT. This sequence joins TRBV6-1 and TRBJ1-5; D not resolved. Trimming left V 7 bases short and J 3 bases short, with 10 bases between. The length of the CDR3 is 13 residues. Germline CDR1 is MNHNS and CDR2 is SASEGT.

V usage is TRBV9 and J usage is TRBJ2-1; 9 bases map to TRBD2. V lost 0 bases to trimming and J lost 1 base; unmatched junction nucleotides: 5. This CDR3 spans 17 amino acids. The germline CDR1 and CDR2 sequences are SGDLS and YYNGEE. CDR3 region: CASSVAGLAGSYNEQFF. In nucleotides, the CDR3 is TGTGCCAGCAGCGTAGCTGGGCTAGCGGGGTCCTACAATGAGCAGTTCTTC. Variable domain in full (rest from reference TRBV9 and TRBJ2-1): DSGVTQTPKHLITATGQRVTLRCSPRSGDLSVYWYQQSLDQGLQFLIQYYNGEERAKGNILERFSAQQFPDLHSELNLSSLELGDSALYFCASSVAGLAGSYNEQFFGPGTRLTVL.

This chain connects TRBV19 to TRBJ2-7; no definite D call. Trimming shortened V by 7 bases and J by 5 bases, and 18 bases separated the two germline ends. The CDR3 contains 14 residues. Germline V gene lookup returns CDR1 LNHDA and CDR2 SQIVND (reference sequence). CDR3 loop: CASTQSWAKDEQYF. The CDR3, as DNA: TGTGCCAGTACCCAGTCATGGGCGAAGGACGAGCAGTACTTC.

V and J are TRBV13 and TRBJ2-1; TRBD2 aligns across 7 bases. This CDR3 has 14 residues. J was trimmed by 4 bases and V by 0 bases; bases with no gene match: 0. Germline loops: CDR1 PRHDT, CDR2 FYEKMQ (reference sequence). DNA for the CDR3: TGTGCCAGCAGCTTAGGAGCGGGGTACAATGAGCAGTTCTTC. The encoded protein is CASSLGAGYNEQFF.

V gene TRBV29-1 combines with J gene TRBJ1-1; no clear D gene. The CDR3 covers 13 residues. The V end was cut by 5 bases, the J end by 0 bases, with 10 bases between. Germline CDR1 and CDR2: SQVTM and ANQGSEA. The CDR3 loop reads CSVTSPVNTEAFF. CDR3 nucleotide sequence: TGCAGCGTTACCTCCCCAGTGAACACTGAAGCTTTCTTT.

This CDR3 reads CASSLWGGAGNYGYTF. In DNA form, the CDR3 reads TGCGCCAGCAGCTTGTGGGGGGGCGCTGGGAACTATGGCTACACCTTC. The chain uses TRBV5-1 and TRBJ1-2, with D possibly TRBD1 on 6 matching bases. Trimming shortened V by 1 base and J by 2 bases, and 15 bases separated the two germline ends. CDR1 and CDR2 (germline): SGHRS, YFSETQ. The CDR3 runs to 16 residues.

V is TRBV19 and J is TRBJ1-5; D not certain. Germline V gives CDR1 LNHDA, CDR2 SQIVND (reference sequence). The V end was cut by 9 bases, the J end by 0 bases, with 12 bases between. The CDR3 totals 14 residues. CDR3 DNA sequence: TGTGCCAGCGGGAGATTTAATAGCAATCAGCCCCAGCATTTT. Its protein product is CASGRFNSNQPQHF.

The rearrangement links TRBV4-3 to TRBJ2-1; 8 nucleotides line up with TRBD2. The junction had 10 bases not matched to a gene; V was cut back by 0 bases and J by 3 bases. Germline CDR1 and CDR2: LGHNA and YSLEER. The CDR3 runs 18 residues. CDR3 in amino acids: CASSQDSSPGGYYNEQFF. DNA for the CDR3: TGCGCCAGCAGCCAAGATTCATCCCCGGGGGGGTACTACAATGAGCAGTTCTTC.

As concerns this clone: Other DNA sequences of this sample code for an identical CDR3. V and J are TRBV9 and TRBJ2-7, with TRBD1 matching over 8 bases. The CDR3 totals 14 residues. The trim removed 0 bases at V and 4 bases at J, leaving 3 bases unmatched. In germline, CDR1 is SGDLS, CDR2 YYNGEE. The CDR3 is CASSVGQGAYEQYF. DNA for the CDR3: TGTGCCAGCAGCGTAGGGCAGGGGGCGTACGAGCAGTACTTC.

The chain joins TRBV27 to TRBJ2-3; D not resolved. V was clipped by 8 bases and J by 2 bases, with 14 bases between them. Germline values: CDR1 MNHEY, CDR2 SMNVEV (reference sequence). The CDR3 runs to 14 residues. The CDR3 region is CASRVGLDTDTQYF. The CDR3 coding sequence is TGTGCCAGCCGGGTCGGTCTTGACACAGATACGCAGTATTTT.